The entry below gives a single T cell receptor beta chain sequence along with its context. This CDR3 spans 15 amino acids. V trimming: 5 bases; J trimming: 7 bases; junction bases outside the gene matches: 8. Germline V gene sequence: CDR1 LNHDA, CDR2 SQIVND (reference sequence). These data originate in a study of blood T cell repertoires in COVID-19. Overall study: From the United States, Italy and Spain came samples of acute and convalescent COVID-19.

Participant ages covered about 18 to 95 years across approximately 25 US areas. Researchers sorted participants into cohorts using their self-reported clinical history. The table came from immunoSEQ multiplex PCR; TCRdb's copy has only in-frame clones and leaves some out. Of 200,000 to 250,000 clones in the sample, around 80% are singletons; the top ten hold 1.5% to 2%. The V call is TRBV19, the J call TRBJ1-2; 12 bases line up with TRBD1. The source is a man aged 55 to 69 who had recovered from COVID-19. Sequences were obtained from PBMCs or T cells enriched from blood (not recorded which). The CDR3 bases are TGTGCCAGTAGTCCCCGGGACAGGGGGCGGTTTGGCTACACCTTC. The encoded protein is CASSPRDRGRFGYTF.